These 32 T cell receptor beta chains were sequenced from one sample in a study of response to subunit inactivated influenza vaccine. A single record per CDR3 protein comes from TCRdb applying MiXCR to the RT-PCR reads. Of roughly 670,000 distinct CDR3 sequences in the sample, 11% to 15% were seen once. The sample here was PBMCs from blood, taken 14 to 15 days before vaccination. The source of these receptors is a man aged 45-65 years who received an inactivated influenza vaccine.

This clonotype appeared a few times. This chain connects TRBV12-3 or TRBV12-4 to TRBJ1-1; no reliable D call. The germline V and J ends were trimmed by 6 bases and 0 bases, with 11 bases remaining between them. CDR3 size: 14 residues. Written as DNA, the CDR3 is TGTGCCAGCAGCCGTCCGGGTATGAACACTGAAGCTTTCTTT. Translation gives CASSRPGMNTEAFF.

This chain uses TRBV10-3 with TRBJ2-2; 8 bases fit TRBD1. CDR1 is ENHRY and CDR2 is SYGVKD in the germline V gene. The junction had 6 bases not matched to a gene; V was cut back by 8 bases and J by 4 bases. The CDR3 is made up of 14 amino acids. The CDR3 DNA follows: TGTGCCATCGCAGGGGGCGCAAGCACCGGGGAGCTGTTTTTT. Translating gives CAIAGGASTGELFF.

This clonotype has only a few counts. The rearrangement joins TRBV15 to TRBJ2-5; no clear D gene. CDR3 length equals 15 residues. Trimming stripped 4 bases from V and 1 base from J, with 13 bases between. Germline loops: CDR1 LNHNV, CDR2 YYDKDF (reference sequence). The CDR3 sequence is CATSTNRVGQETQYF. In DNA, the CDR3 is TGTGCCACCAGCACGAATAGAGTAGGCCAAGAGACCCAGTACTTC.

This clonotype was seen repeatedly, ten times or more. CDR3 sequence (DNA): TGCGCCAGCAGCCTCGGGACAGGCGACTACTATGGCTACACCTTC. Its protein is CASSLGTGDYYGYTF. The chain couples TRBV5-1 to TRBJ1-2, with 8 bases that match TRBD1. The trim removed 4 bases at V and 3 bases at J, leaving 8 bases unmatched. The CDR3 consists of 15 residues. Germline CDR1 reads SGHRS; CDR2 reads YFSETQ.

This clonotype was observed a handful of times. This CDR3 reads CATDPGGSGELFF. DNA of the CDR3: TGTGCCACGGACCCCGGAGGCAGCGGGGAGCTGTTTTTT. This chain joins TRBV30 and TRBJ2-2; perhaps TRBD2 as D (5 bases). The CDR3 loop spans 13 amino acids. Trimming removed 8 bases from V and 7 bases from J, with 17 bases in between. In germline, CDR1 is GTSNPN, CDR2 SVGIG (reference sequence).

The rearrangement uses TRBV3-1 and TRBJ2-2, with a weak D call TRBD1 (5 bases). V dropped 4 bases and J dropped 8 bases, with 14 bases sitting between them. Germline V lookup: CDR1 LGHDT, CDR2 YNNKEL (reference sequence). The CDR3 has 14 amino acids. The DNA for the CDR3 is TGTGCCAGCAGCCTCCTGCCAGGGTCGGGGGAGCTGTTTTTT. Its translation is CASSLLPGSGELFF. The variable domain in full, completed from reference TRBV3-1 and TRBJ2-2, reads DTAVSQTPKYLVTQMGNDKSIKCEQNLGHDTMYWYKQDSKKFLKIMFSYNNKELIINETVPNRFSPKSPDKAHLNLHINSLELGDSAVYFCASSLLPGSGELFFGEGSRLTVL.

This rearrangement joins TRBV5-4 to TRBJ2-5; D not resolved. Germline loops: CDR1 SGHNT, CDR2 YYREEE (reference sequence). V was shortened by 3 bases and J by 6 bases, with 6 bases between the two germline ends. The CDR3 spans 11 residues. CDR3 DNA: TGTGCCAGCAGCTCGCAGCAGACCCAGTACTTC. Protein product: CASSSQQTQYF.

This clonotype was observed a handful of times. The chain is built from TRBV10-2 and TRBJ1-1, with TRBD1 matching over 9 bases. This CDR3 is built from 13 residues. The trim removed 6 bases at V and 8 bases at J, leaving 7 bases unmatched. Germline loops: CDR1 WSHSY, CDR2 SAAADI. CDR3 loop: CASRGQGGREAFF. CDR3 bases: TGCGCCAGCAGGGGACAGGGAGGGAGAGAAGCTTTCTTT.

This chain joins TRBV20-1 and TRBJ2-3, with 8 nucleotides matching TRBD1. From germline, CDR1 is DFQATT and CDR2 SNEGSKA (reference sequence). The CDR3 covers 15 residues. With 4 bases clipped from V and 6 bases from J, the junction kept 12 bases outside the gene matches. The CDR3 nucleotides read TGCAGTGCTATCTACGGGACAGGTAGTAAGGATACGCAGTATTTT. Encoded protein: CSAIYGTGSKDTQYF.

This clonotype was counted a few times. The chain combines TRBV12-3 or TRBV12-4 with TRBJ2-1, with D possibly matching TRBD1 (5 bases). This CDR3 is built from 13 residues. Trimming stripped 5 bases from V and 2 bases from J, with 7 bases between. The CDR3 region has the DNA TGTGCCAGCAGTGACAGTGCCTACAATGAGCAGTTCTTC. Translating it yields CASSDSAYNEQFF.

CDR3 nucleotides: TGTGCCAGCACTCCGGGACTAGCGGGAGGAATAGAGACCCAGTACTTC. It translates to CASTPGLAGGIETQYF. This sequence joins TRBV6-1 and TRBJ2-5, with 15 nucleotides matching TRBD2. Germline assignment: CDR1 MNHNS and CDR2 SASEGT. The V gene end was trimmed by 7 bases and the J gene end by 4 bases; junction bases not matched to a gene: 7. This CDR3 spans 16 amino acids.

CDR3 nucleotides: TGCAGTGCTAGAGTGGATCCCGGGACTATCTACGAGCAGTACTTC. Protein sequence: CSARVDPGTIYEQYF. The V call is TRBV20-1, the J call TRBJ2-7; 7 bases align to TRBD2. CDR3 length: 15 residues. Germline-derived CDR1 and CDR2 are DFQATT and SNEGSKA (reference sequence). The J segment lost 3 bases and the V segment lost 1 base, leaving 9 bases of the junction unmatched.

The chain has TRBV7-8 and TRBJ2-5; D not certain. The CDR3 is 15 amino acids. Deletions cut 1 base from V and 2 bases from J, with 11 bases between. Germline-derived CDR1 and CDR2 are SGHVS and FQNEAQ. The CDR3 sequence is CASSLGLTEQETQYF. The CDR3 nucleotides are TGTGCCAGCAGCTTAGGGTTGACCGAACAAGAGACCCAGTACTTC.

The chain combines TRBV29-1 with TRBJ2-7; D possibly corresponds to TRBD2 (6 bases). From germline, CDR1 is SQVTM and CDR2 ANQGSEA. With 6 bases removed from V and 0 bases from J, the gap between germline ends came to 12 bases. This CDR3 spans 13 amino acids. CDR3 in DNA: TGCAGCGTCCGTAGCGGTAGCTCCTACGAGCAGTACTTC. Protein product: CSVRSGSSYEQYF.

The chain couples TRBV9 to TRBJ2-3; possibly TRBD2 for D (5 bases). This CDR3 has 15 residues. Germline V CDR1 and CDR2: SGDLS, YYNGEE. V was clipped by 4 bases and J by 2 bases, with 14 bases between them. CDR3 bases: TGTGCCAGCAGCCCGCAACGGAGGCCCACAGATACGCAGTATTTT. Its translation: CASSPQRRPTDTQYF.

The rearrangement uses TRBV2 and TRBJ2-5; 10 bases line up with TRBD2. The ends lost 3 bases at V and 9 bases at J; junction bases unmatched: 4. The length of the CDR3 is 13 residues. CDR1 SNHLY and CDR2 FYNNEI come from the germline V gene. CDR3 in amino acids: CASSDTGLAAQYF. The CDR3, as DNA: TGTGCCAGCAGTGATACAGGACTAGCGGCCCAGTACTTC.

The rearrangement joins TRBV20-1 to TRBJ2-7, with 7 bases that match TRBD1. This CDR3 is 15 amino acids long. CDR1 and CDR2 (germline): DFQATT, SNEGSKA (reference sequence). Trimming cost V 0 bases and J 2 bases; bases outside gene matches: 7. The CDR3 coding sequence is TGCAGTGCTAGAGACTTTGACAGGGCAACCTACGAGCAGTACTTC. Translated: CSARDFDRATYEQYF.

This clonotype has just a few counts. The rearrangement joins TRBV28 to TRBJ2-4; D is unresolved. From germline, CDR1 is MDHEN and CDR2 SYDVKM. With 3 bases removed from V and 5 bases from J, the gap between germline ends came to 2 bases. The CDR3 length is 11 residues. The CDR3 is CASSFENIQYF. CDR3 DNA sequence: TGTGCCAGCAGTTTTGAAAACATTCAGTACTTC.

As to this clonotype: A much larger clone lies one base from this, so it may be a read error. V is TRBV12-3 or TRBV12-4 and J is TRBJ2-7; maybe TRBD2 (5 bases). This CDR3 is 17 amino acids long. CDR3 in DNA: TGTGCCAGCAGTTTAGTGCTTTTCGGGGAGAGCTCCTACGAGCGGTACTTC. It is translated as CASSLVLFGESSYERYF.

The chain links TRBV11-2 to TRBJ2-7; D is possibly TRBD2 (5 bases). Trimming took off 2 bases at V and 4 bases at J, with 15 bases between the two ends. The CDR3 consists of 15 residues. Germline lookup yields CDR1 SGHAT and CDR2 FQNNGV. This chain's CDR3 is CASSLSFSREYEQYF. The CDR3 nucleotides are TGTGCCAGCAGCTTAAGTTTTTCAAGGGAGTACGAGCAGTACTTC.

This clonotype has a handful of counts. The chain couples TRBV24-1 to TRBJ2-3; 8 positions match TRBD2. The CDR3 has 16 amino acids. CDR1 is KGHDR, CDR2 SFDVKD, per germline. J lost 5 bases, V lost 3 bases, and 9 bases had no gene match. CDR3 DNA sequence: TGTGCCACCAGTGATCATTCGGGGGGGAGGGGAGATACGCAGTATTTT. Its protein is CATSDHSGGRGDTQYF.

The genes are TRBV4-3 and TRBJ2-4; D ambiguous. Germline CDR1 and CDR2: LGHNA and YSLEER. The V gene lost 0 bases and the J gene lost 11 bases, with 11 bases spanning the gap. The CDR3 spans 13 residues. The DNA for the CDR3 is TGCGCCAGCAGCCAAGATACGATGTCTCTTCAGTACTTC. This sequence encodes CASSQDTMSLQYF.

The chain couples TRBV12-3 or TRBV12-4 to TRBJ2-2; D remains ambiguous. Trimming shortened V by 4 bases and J by 0 bases, and 15 bases separated the two germline ends. The CDR3 has 17 residues. CDR3 in DNA: TGTGCCAGCAGTTCCCCCAGTGGGGTCGCGAACACCGGGGAGCTGTTTTTT. Translation: CASSSPSGVANTGELFF.

The chain couples TRBV6-2 or TRBV6-3 to TRBJ2-2, with 7 bases fitting TRBD1. J gave up 1 base and V 0 bases, and 11 bases lay outside the gene matches. The CDR3 covers 19 residues. The germline CDR1 and CDR2 sequences are MNHEY and SVGEGT. The CDR3 spells CASSYSMTGHEVNTGELFF. For the CDR3, the DNA is TGTGCCAGCAGTTACTCGATGACAGGGCATGAAGTGAACACCGGGGAGCTGTTTTTT.

The CDR3 bases are TGTGCCAGCAGCTCAAGGGGGGACAATGAAAAACTGTTTTTT. It encodes CASSSRGDNEKLFF. The chain combines TRBV7-9 with TRBJ1-4; D is possibly TRBD1 (6 bases). The ends were cut back, 4 bases at V and 5 bases at J, with 11 bases in the middle. Germline CDR1 SEHNR, CDR2 FQNEAQ (reference sequence). CDR3 size: 14 residues.

This clonotype has just a few counts. V is TRBV9 and J is TRBJ2-2; possible D gene TRBD2, 5 bases. The CDR3 totals 14 residues. Trimming removed 5 bases from V and 0 bases from J, with 8 bases in between. Per germline, CDR1 SGDLS and CDR2 YYNGEE. The CDR3 sequence: CASRTAANTGELFF. The CDR3 DNA reads TGTGCCAGCAGAACAGCGGCGAACACCGGGGAGCTGTTTTTT.

This clonotype occurred a few times. This chain uses TRBV15 with TRBJ1-6, with 9 positions matching TRBD1. The CDR3 consists of 15 residues. CDR1 and CDR2 (germline): LNHNV, YYDKDF (reference sequence). V was pared by 9 bases and J by 9 bases, with 12 bases of the junction left unmatched. As DNA, the CDR3 is TGTGCCACTACCGTTGGGGGGACAGGGAGTTCACCCCTCCACTTT. Protein: CATTVGGTGSSPLHF.

This sequence joins TRBV24-1 and TRBJ2-5; D is unclear. Germline CDR1 and CDR2: KGHDR and SFDVKD. The CDR3 sequence is 13 residues long. Trimming left V 9 bases short and J 2 bases short, with 12 bases between. The CDR3 DNA reads as TGTGCCACCTCGACACAGCATCAAGAGACCCAGTACTTC. This codes for CATSTQHQETQYF.

This chain links TRBV4-1 with TRBJ2-7, with TRBD1 matching 9 bases. V gave up 4 bases and J gave up 0 bases; unmatched junction bases: 10. Looked up from germline, CDR1 is MGHRA and CDR2 is YSYEKL. This CDR3 region has 17 residues. The CDR3: CASSRDSGTGSSYEQYF. CDR3 in DNA: TGCGCCAGCAGCCGAGACTCCGGGACAGGGAGCTCCTACGAGCAGTACTTC.

The J gene is TRBJ2-7, the V gene TRBV4-2; the D gene could be TRBD1 or TRBD2 (7 bases each). V was clipped by 1 base and J by 0 bases, with 19 bases between them. This CDR3 is built from 18 residues. CDR1 is LGHNA, CDR2 YNFKEQ, per germline. The chain's CDR3 is CASSQVSGGAISSYEQYF. The CDR3 bases are TGTGCCAGCAGCCAAGTGTCAGGGGGGGCGATAAGCTCCTACGAGCAGTACTTC.

There are many counts of this clonotype. V is TRBV29-1 and J is TRBJ2-3; D not certain. V dropped 1 base and J dropped 5 bases, with 13 bases sitting between them. The CDR3 spans 14 residues. CDR1 is SQVTM, CDR2 ANQGSEA, per germline. CDR3 sequence (DNA): TGCAGCGTTGAAGTGACTCCGGCGGTAGATACGCAGTATTTT. This codes for CSVEVTPAVDTQYF.

This clonotype was observed a few times. The chain carries TRBV6-2 or TRBV6-3 and TRBJ2-1, with 7 bases matching TRBD2. The CDR3 extends over 14 amino acids. The V and J ends lost 6 bases and 0 bases, in that order; junction bases with no gene match: 2. Germline V CDR1 and CDR2: MNHEY, SVGEGT. CDR3 protein: CASSRTSSYNEQFF. DNA for the CDR3: TGTGCCAGCAGCCGGACTAGCTCCTACAATGAGCAGTTCTTC.